Listed here are 18 T cell receptor beta chains from one sample, sequenced in a study of CD8 T cells in Susac syndrome. Roughly 0.45 to 1 ug RNA was reverse transcribed with random hexamers. TCRdb itself ran the immunoSEQ multiplex PCR reads through MiXCR, one entry per CDR3 protein. The sample consists of 45,000 to 60,000 distinct CDR3 sequences, 92% of them appearing once. Material for sequencing was CD8+ T cells from PBMCs. All receptors derive from a human donor in good health.

The chain links TRBV29-1 to TRBJ2-3; D uncertain. V gave up 6 bases and J gave up 1 base, with 11 bases separating them. Per germline, CDR1 SQVTM and CDR2 ANQGSEA. The length of the CDR3 is 13 residues. The CDR3 bases are TGCAGCGTGATCGTGCGCGGCACAGATACGCAGTATTTT. Its protein is CSVIVRGTDTQYF.

The chain links TRBV21-1 to TRBJ2-7; TRBD2 is the table's D call and was not checked against the DNA. TRBV21-1 is annotated as a pseudogene. This CDR3 has 14 amino acids. The CDR3 sequence: CASSRDLGSYEQYF. For the CDR3, the DNA is TGTGCCAGCAGCCGGGACTTGGGCTCCTACGAGCAGTACTTC.

The chain carries TRBV20-1 and TRBJ2-1; 9 bases line up with TRBD2. V shed 3 bases and J 4 bases; nucleotides not matched to a gene: 7. CDR3 length equals 15 residues. Germline lookup yields CDR1 DFQATT and CDR2 SNEGSKA (reference sequence). CDR3 DNA sequence: TGCAGTGCTAGTTTAGCGGGAGTATATTACAATGAGCAGTTCTTC. Protein sequence: CSASLAGVYYNEQFF.

This chain uses TRBV20-1 with TRBJ1-1; D gene ambiguous. The V end lost 3 bases, the J end lost 5 bases, and 16 bases lay between the germline ends. Germline CDR1 reads DFQATT; CDR2 reads SNEGSKA (reference sequence). The CDR3 spans 14 residues. The CDR3 DNA follows: TGCAGTGCTAGGGAAGCGACGGGGAGGACTGAAGCTTTCTTT. Translation gives CSAREATGRTEAFF.

For this clonotype: Germline is not matched at one junction end, which may reflect a read error. The V call is TRBV29-1, the J call TRBJ1-1; D not certain. The CDR3 spans 13 residues. CDR1 is SQVTM and CDR2 is ANQGSEA in the germline V gene. The CDR3 region has the DNA TGCAGCGTTGGAACTACCGGGAACCCTGAAGCTTTCTTT. This translates into CSVGTTGNPEAFF. Complete variable domain (other parts from reference TRBV29-1 and TRBJ1-1): SAVISQKPSRDICQRGTSLTIQCQVDSQVTMMFWYRQQPGQSLTLIATANQGSEATYESGFVIDKFPISRPNLTFSTLTVSNMSPEDSSIYLCSVGTTGNPEAFFGQGTRLTVV.

The V call is TRBV27, the J call TRBJ2-7; 8 bases fit TRBD1. Trimming at V came to 7 bases and at J to 4 bases, leaving 9 bases not matched to a gene. CDR3 length: 14 residues. Germline lookup yields CDR1 MNHEY and CDR2 SMNVEV (reference sequence). In nucleotides, the CDR3 is TGTGCCAGCAACAGGGCAGGGGGCTTATACGAGCAGTACTTC. It codes for CASNRAGGLYEQYF.

The chain recombines TRBV3-1 with TRBJ2-1; TRBD2 matches at 14 bases. Germline loops: CDR1 LGHDT, CDR2 YNNKEL (reference sequence). J lost 9 bases, V lost 6 bases, and 10 bases had no gene match. CDR3 length: 16 amino acids. The CDR3 here is CASRYKGLAGEGEQFF. The DNA of the CDR3 is TGTGCCAGCAGATACAAGGGACTAGCGGGAGAAGGTGAGCAGTTCTTC.

The J gene is TRBJ2-5, the V gene TRBV27, with 11 bases identical to TRBD2. Trimming cost V 6 bases and J 7 bases; bases outside gene matches: 7. Germline values: CDR1 MNHEY, CDR2 SMNVEV (reference sequence). The CDR3 covers 14 residues. The CDR3 nucleotides read TGTGCCAGCAGCCCGACTAGCGGGGTGGGGACCCAGTACTTC. It translates to CASSPTSGVGTQYF.

V and J are TRBV19 and TRBJ2-2; D not resolved. Per the germline V gene, CDR1 is LNHDA and CDR2 is SQIVND (reference sequence). This CDR3 region has 15 residues. Deletions cut 7 bases from V and 0 bases from J, with 12 bases between. The CDR3 here is CASTPSFTNTGELFF. CDR3 nucleotides: TGTGCCAGTACCCCTTCGTTCACGAACACCGGGGAGCTGTTTTTT.

The chain carries TRBV29-1 and TRBJ2-6; D remains unclear. The CDR3 spans 18 residues. Trimming removed 0 bases from V and 0 bases from J, with 15 bases in between. Germline assignment: CDR1 SQVTM and CDR2 ANQGSEA. The CDR3 here is CSVEDASGSSSGANVLTF. CDR3 nucleotides: TGCAGCGTTGAAGATGCCTCAGGAAGCAGCTCTGGGGCCAACGTCCTGACTTTC.

V is TRBV4-2 and J is TRBJ2-3; 13 bases are shared with TRBD2. Germline CDR1 and CDR2: LGHNA and YNFKEQ. V gave up 2 bases and J gave up 4 bases; unmatched junction bases: 6. CDR3 size: 17 residues. CDR3 residues: CASSQRTSGSSADTQYF. CDR3 nucleotides: TGTGCCAGCAGCCAAAGGACTAGCGGGAGCTCTGCAGATACGCAGTATTTT.

V and J are TRBV6-6 and TRBJ2-3; D unresolved. Germline lookup yields CDR1 MNHNY and CDR2 SVGAGI (reference sequence). V was trimmed by 6 bases and J by 5 bases, leaving 9 bases between them. The CDR3 has 12 residues. DNA for the CDR3: TGTGCCAGCAGCCCCCTAGGAGATACGCAGTATTTT. As protein: CASSPLGDTQYF.

The chain recombines TRBV7-9 with TRBJ1-1; TRBD1 matches at 7 bases. This CDR3 has 16 residues. V was pared by 5 bases and J by 4 bases, with 13 bases of the junction left unmatched. Germline V gene sequence: CDR1 SEHNR, CDR2 FQNEAQ (reference sequence). CDR3 sequence reads: CASSARTGAKVTEAFF. The CDR3 DNA is TGTGCCAGCAGCGCGCGGACAGGCGCTAAAGTCACTGAAGCTTTCTTT.

The rearrangement joins TRBV19 to TRBJ2-1; weak D call: TRBD1 (6 bases). The CDR3 runs 14 residues. CDR1 and CDR2 (germline): LNHDA, SQIVND (reference sequence). The V end was cut by 3 bases, the J end by 1 base, with 7 bases between. CDR3 sequence reads: CASSIDRSYNEQFF. The CDR3 DNA sequence: TGTGCCAGTAGTATCGACAGGTCCTACAATGAGCAGTTCTTC.

This clonotype was found a few times. This chain links TRBV7-2 with TRBJ2-7, with a possible D match to TRBD1 (6 bases). V lost 4 bases to trimming and J lost 4 bases, with 11 bases between them. Germline V gene lookup returns CDR1 SGHTA and CDR2 FQGNSA. There are 13 residues in the CDR3. In DNA form, the CDR3 reads TGTGCCAGCAGCTATCTCGACAGGTACGAGCAGTACTTC. Protein product: CASSYLDRYEQYF.

The rearrangement joins TRBV9 to TRBJ1-1, with a weak D call TRBD1 (6 bases). CDR1 is SGDLS, CDR2 YYNGEE, per germline. CDR3 length: 15 residues. V lost 3 bases and J lost 4, with 16 bases in between. For the CDR3, the DNA is TGTGCCAGCAGCGGCGGGGGCGCGGCTGGCACTGAAGCTTTCTTT. This codes for CASSGGGAAGTEAFF.

This clonotype was seen just once. The chain is built from TRBV12-3 or TRBV12-4 and TRBJ2-2, with 8 bases aligning to TRBD1. The CDR3 is 17 amino acids. V lost 8 bases, J lost 2 bases, and 13 bases stayed unmatched. CDR3 residues: CASVLHRQGPNTGELFF. The CDR3 DNA sequence: TGTGCCAGCGTTTTACATCGACAGGGGCCAAACACCGGGGAGCTGTTTTTT.

The V call is TRBV20-1, the J call TRBJ1-2, with 11 bases lining up with TRBD1. The CDR3 sequence is 14 residues long. V lost 0 bases, J lost 8 bases, and 5 bases stayed unmatched. CDR1 DFQATT and CDR2 SNEGSKA come from the germline V gene (reference sequence). CDR3 region: CSARDGQGAEGYTF. The CDR3 DNA reads as TGCAGTGCTAGAGATGGACAGGGGGCTGAGGGCTACACCTTC.